Each of the 18 T cell receptor beta chains below was sequenced from the same sample in a study of blood T cell repertoires in COVID-19. The protocol was immunoSEQ multiplex PCR, while the TCRdb copy is restricted to in-frame clones and leaves out a portion. This repertoire shows 75,000 to 90,000 clones, 80% found once; its top ten account for around 12%. Sequencing input: peripheral blood. The receptors derive from a woman between 40 and 50 years old with active or convalescent COVID-19.

This chain uses TRBV24-1 with TRBJ2-1, with D maybe TRBD2 (5 bases). Trimming took off 3 bases at V and 8 bases at J, with 19 bases between the two ends. CDR1 is KGHDR, CDR2 SFDVKD, per germline. The CDR3 totals 16 residues. This CDR3 reads CATSDPSEGFIDEQFF. The CDR3, as DNA: TGTGCCACCAGTGATCCCTCCGAGGGATTTATTGATGAGCAGTTCTTC.

V gene TRBV5-1 combines with J gene TRBJ2-7; no definite D call. This CDR3 contains 12 residues. The V end lost 5 bases, the J end lost 1 base, and 7 bases lay between the germline ends. Germline lookup yields CDR1 SGHRS and CDR2 YFSETQ. This CDR3 is CASRNPSYEQYF. CDR3 coding DNA: TGCGCCAGCAGAAATCCGTCCTACGAGCAGTACTTC.

J is TRBJ1-4 and V is TRBV24-1; 9 bases are shared with TRBD1. There are 15 residues in the CDR3. Germline CDR1 is KGHDR and CDR2 is SFDVKD. With 4 bases clipped from V and 5 bases from J, the junction kept 4 bases outside the gene matches. CDR3 sequence (DNA): TGTGCCACCAGTGACCCGGGACAGGGAAATGAAAAACTGTTTTTT. This gives the protein CATSDPGQGNEKLFF.

V and J are TRBV5-4 and TRBJ2-6; D is possibly TRBD1 (6 bases). V dropped 5 bases and J dropped 3 bases, with 12 bases sitting between them. CDR3 length: 15 residues. Per germline, CDR1 SGHNT and CDR2 YYREEE (reference sequence). The CDR3 DNA sequence: TGTGCCAGCAGGTATACAGGGCTTGGGGCCAACGTCCTGACTTTC. Translation gives CASRYTGLGANVLTF.

The chain is built from TRBV5-6 and TRBJ2-7, with TRBD2 matching 12 bases. The junction had 2 bases not matched to a gene; V was cut back by 2 bases and J by 2 bases. CDR1 and CDR2 from the germline V gene are SGHDT and YYEEEE. This CDR3 is built from 15 residues. For the CDR3, the DNA is TGTGCCAGCAGCTTTGGACTAGCGGGGACCTACGAGCAGTACTTC. This encodes CASSFGLAGTYEQYF.

The V call is TRBV5-1, the J call TRBJ2-3; D is unclear. Germline CDR1 reads SGHRS; CDR2 reads YFSETQ. This CDR3 region has 14 residues. V was shortened by 0 bases and J by 5 bases, with 10 bases between the two germline ends. CDR3 protein: CASSLAAVRDTQYF. CDR3 bases: TGCGCCAGCAGCTTGGCTGCGGTCAGAGATACGCAGTATTTT. Full variable domain (rest looked up from reference TRBV5-1 and TRBJ2-3): KAGVTQTPRYLIKTRGQQVTLSCSPISGHRSVSWYQQTPGQGLQFLFEYFSETQRNKGNFPGRFSGRQFSNSRSEMNVSTLELGDSALYLCASSLAAVRDTQYFGPGTRLTVL.

This chain joins TRBV7-2 and TRBJ2-5; D is possibly TRBD2 (5 bases). CDR1 is SGHTA, CDR2 FQGNSA, per germline. V shed 3 bases and J shed 0 bases, with 14 bases lying between them. The CDR3 covers 16 residues. CDR3 amino acids: CASSFTGGPYQETQYF. The CDR3 DNA sequence: TGTGCCAGCAGCTTTACCGGAGGCCCCTACCAAGAGACCCAGTACTTC. The full variable domain, its missing parts supplied by reference TRBV7-2 and TRBJ2-5, is GAGVSQSPSNKVTEKGKDVELRCDPISGHTALYWYRQSLGQGLEFLIYFQGNSAPDKSGLPSDRFSAERTGGSVSTLTIQRTQQEDSAVYLCASSFTGGPYQETQYFGPGTRLLVL.

This clone was counted a single time. V and J are TRBV28 and TRBJ1-2; D remains unclear. V was cut by 6 bases and J by 6 bases, with 11 bases left in between. Germline-derived CDR1 and CDR2 are MDHEN and SYDVKM. The CDR3 loop spans 12 amino acids. The DNA of the CDR3 is TGTGCCAGCAGAATAGAGGTACATGGCTACACCTTC. Translation gives CASRIEVHGYTF.

This chain links TRBV28 with TRBJ1-4, with 10 bases aligning to TRBD1. Losses at the gene ends were 6 bases for V and 5 bases for J; bases not matched to a gene: 9. Germline V gene sequence: CDR1 MDHEN, CDR2 SYDVKM. The CDR3 has 16 amino acids. Here the CDR3 DNA reads TGTGCCAGCAGCCCTAGGACAGGGGGGCAAAATGAAAAACTGTTTTTT. This sequence encodes CASSPRTGGQNEKLFF.

The V and J genes are TRBV19 and TRBJ1-4; D is unresolved. Germline V lookup: CDR1 LNHDA, CDR2 SQIVND (reference sequence). The CDR3 runs 15 residues. Trimming took off 5 bases at V and 0 bases at J, with 10 bases between the two ends. The CDR3 sequence: CASSPTSATNEKLFF. CDR3 sequence (DNA): TGTGCCAGTAGTCCTACCTCTGCAACTAATGAAAAACTGTTTTTT.

The chain uses TRBV4-2 and TRBJ2-7; D is perhaps TRBD1 (5 bases). With 4 bases removed from V and 0 bases from J, the gap between germline ends came to 13 bases. The CDR3 covers 15 residues. Germline CDR1 is LGHNA and CDR2 is YNFKEQ. This chain's CDR3 is CASSPTVRSSYEQYF. CDR3 DNA: TGTGCCAGCAGCCCGACAGTGCGGAGCTCCTACGAGCAGTACTTC.

J is TRBJ2-1 and V is TRBV9, with 9 bases fitting TRBD2. The V gene's germline CDR1 is SGDLS and CDR2 YYNGEE. V shed 4 bases and J 4 bases; nucleotides not matched to a gene: 3. There are 14 residues in the CDR3. The CDR3 sequence: CASSPTSGYNEQFF. CDR3 DNA: TGTGCCAGCAGCCCGACTAGCGGATACAATGAGCAGTTCTTC.

The chain is built from TRBV24-1 and TRBJ1-5, with D maybe TRBD1 (6 bases). Germline lookup yields CDR1 KGHDR and CDR2 SFDVKD. The CDR3 is 18 residues long. The V and J ends lost 11 bases and 2 bases respectively, with 27 bases between them. The chain's CDR3 is CAITALRTGRAGNQPQHF. CDR3 sequence (DNA): TGTGCCATAACCGCTCTGAGAACAGGGAGGGCGGGCAATCAGCCCCAGCATTTT.

The genes are TRBV5-1 and TRBJ2-1; tentatively, D is TRBD2 (6 bases). The CDR3 covers 16 residues. The germline CDR1 and CDR2 sequences are SGHRS and YFSETQ. Trimming pared 4 bases from V and 10 bases from J, leaving 24 bases between. The DNA of the CDR3 is TGCGCCAGCAGCGACCCTGCGGGATTCCTAATAGAGGAGCAGTTCTTC. This encodes CASSDPAGFLIEEQFF.

The chain carries TRBV6-2 or TRBV6-3 and TRBJ2-5, with 7 bases fitting TRBD2. In germline, CDR1 is MNHEY, CDR2 SVGEGT. This CDR3 contains 16 residues. With 5 bases clipped from V and 2 bases from J, the junction kept 11 bases outside the gene matches. CDR3 nucleotide sequence: TGTGCCAGCAGTCGCCGGGACTATCCCCGTCAAGAGACCCAGTACTTC. This translates into CASSRRDYPRQETQYF.

This clone was detected once. V usage is TRBV5-1 and J usage is TRBJ2-7; a weak D match, TRBD1 (6 bases). Germline CDR1 reads SGHRS; CDR2 reads YFSETQ. Trimming shortened V by 0 bases and J by 3 bases, and 16 bases separated the two germline ends. The CDR3 consists of 16 residues. Here the CDR3 DNA reads TGCGCCAGCAGCTTGGTAACCGGGACATCCGGCTACGAGCAGTACTTC. Translation gives CASSLVTGTSGYEQYF.

The rearrangement uses TRBV6-4 and TRBJ2-2, with D perhaps matching TRBD2 (5 bases). Trimming left V 3 bases short and J 6 bases short, with 8 bases between. The CDR3 is 13 residues long. CDR1 and CDR2 (germline): MRHNA, SNTAGT. The CDR3 loop reads CASSESGSGELFF. CDR3 in DNA: TGTGCCAGCAGTGAGTCGGGGTCCGGGGAGCTGTTTTTT.

CDR3 sequence reads: CAIRPGRGSANEKLFF. The CDR3 DNA follows: TGTGCCATCAGACCCGGTAGGGGCTCGGCTAATGAAAAACTGTTTTTT. The V and J genes are TRBV10-3 and TRBJ1-4, with D perhaps matching TRBD1 (5 bases). The V end was cut by 6 bases, the J end by 3 bases, with 17 bases between. Germline lookup yields CDR1 ENHRY and CDR2 SYGVKD. The CDR3 length is 16 residues.